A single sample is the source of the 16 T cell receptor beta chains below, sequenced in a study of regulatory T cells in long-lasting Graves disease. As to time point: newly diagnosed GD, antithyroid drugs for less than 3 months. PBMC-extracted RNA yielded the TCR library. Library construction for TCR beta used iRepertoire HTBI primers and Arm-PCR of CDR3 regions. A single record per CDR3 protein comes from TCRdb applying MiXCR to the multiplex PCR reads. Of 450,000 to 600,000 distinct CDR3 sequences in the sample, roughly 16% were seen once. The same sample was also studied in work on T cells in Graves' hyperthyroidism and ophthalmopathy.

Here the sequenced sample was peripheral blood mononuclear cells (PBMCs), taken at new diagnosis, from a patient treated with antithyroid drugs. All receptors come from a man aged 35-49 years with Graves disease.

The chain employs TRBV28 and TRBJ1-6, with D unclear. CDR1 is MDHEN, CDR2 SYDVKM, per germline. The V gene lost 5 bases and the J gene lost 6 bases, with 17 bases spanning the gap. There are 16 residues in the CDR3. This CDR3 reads CASSRPSGVGNSPLHF. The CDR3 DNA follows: TGTGCCAGCAGTAGACCGTCGGGCGTGGGTAATTCACCCCTCCACTTT.

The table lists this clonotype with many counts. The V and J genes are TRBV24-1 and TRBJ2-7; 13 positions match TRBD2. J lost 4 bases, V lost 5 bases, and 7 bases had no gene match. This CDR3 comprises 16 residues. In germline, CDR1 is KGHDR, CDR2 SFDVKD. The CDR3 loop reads CATSAPGTSGIYEQYF. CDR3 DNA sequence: TGTGCCACCAGTGCCCCCGGGACTAGCGGGATTTACGAGCAGTACTTC.

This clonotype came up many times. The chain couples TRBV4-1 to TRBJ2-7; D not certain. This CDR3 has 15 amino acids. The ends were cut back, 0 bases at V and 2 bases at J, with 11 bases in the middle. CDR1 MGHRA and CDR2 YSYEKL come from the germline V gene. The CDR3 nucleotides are TGCGCCAGCAGCCAAGATCTGGTGATTCCCTACGAGCAGTACTTC. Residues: CASSQDLVIPYEQYF.

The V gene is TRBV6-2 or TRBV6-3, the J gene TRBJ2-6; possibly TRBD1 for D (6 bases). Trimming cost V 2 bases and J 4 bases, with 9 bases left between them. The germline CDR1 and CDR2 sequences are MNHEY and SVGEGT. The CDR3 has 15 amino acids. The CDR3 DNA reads TGTGCCAGCAGTTACCGAGACAGGGGGGCCAACGTCCTGACTTTC. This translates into CASSYRDRGANVLTF.

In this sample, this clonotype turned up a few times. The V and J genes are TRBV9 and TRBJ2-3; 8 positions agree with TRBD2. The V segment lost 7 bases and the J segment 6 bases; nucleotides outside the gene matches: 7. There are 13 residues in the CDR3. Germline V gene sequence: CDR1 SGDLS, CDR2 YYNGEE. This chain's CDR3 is CASRREGFDTQYF. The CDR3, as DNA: TGTGCCAGCCGCCGGGAGGGCTTTGATACGCAGTATTTT.

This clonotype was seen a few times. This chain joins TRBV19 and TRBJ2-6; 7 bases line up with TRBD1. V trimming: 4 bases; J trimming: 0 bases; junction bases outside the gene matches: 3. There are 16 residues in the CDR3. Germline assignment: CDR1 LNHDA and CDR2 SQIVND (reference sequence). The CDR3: CASSKGQLSGANVLTF. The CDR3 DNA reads TGTGCCAGTAGTAAGGGACAGCTCTCTGGGGCCAACGTCCTGACTTTC.

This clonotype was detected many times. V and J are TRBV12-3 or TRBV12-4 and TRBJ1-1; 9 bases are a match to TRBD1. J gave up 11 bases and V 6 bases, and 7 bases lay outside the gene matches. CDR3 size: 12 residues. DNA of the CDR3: TGTGCCAGCAGCGGGGACAGGGAACGTGCTTTCTTT. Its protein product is CASSGDRERAFF.

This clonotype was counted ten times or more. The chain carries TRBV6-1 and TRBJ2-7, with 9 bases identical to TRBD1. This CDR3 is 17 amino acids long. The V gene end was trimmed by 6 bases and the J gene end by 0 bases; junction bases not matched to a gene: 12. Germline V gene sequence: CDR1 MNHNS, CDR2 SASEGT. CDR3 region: CASRRYSGTGNSYEQYF. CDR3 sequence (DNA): TGTGCCAGCAGACGTTATTCCGGGACAGGGAACTCCTACGAGCAGTACTTC.

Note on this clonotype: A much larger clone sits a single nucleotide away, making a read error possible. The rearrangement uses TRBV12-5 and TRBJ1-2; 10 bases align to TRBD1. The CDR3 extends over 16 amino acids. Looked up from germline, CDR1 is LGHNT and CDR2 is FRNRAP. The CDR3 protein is CASGITPGQGNYDYTF. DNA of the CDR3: TGTGCTAGTGGTATAACGCCGGGACAGGGGAACTATGACTACACCTTC.

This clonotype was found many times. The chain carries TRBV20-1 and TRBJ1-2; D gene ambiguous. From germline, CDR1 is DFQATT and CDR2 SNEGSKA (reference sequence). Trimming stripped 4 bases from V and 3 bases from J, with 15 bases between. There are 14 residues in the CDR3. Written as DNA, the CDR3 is TGCAGTGCTACATGGCCGGGGATAGACTATGGCTACACCTTC. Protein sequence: CSATWPGIDYGYTF.

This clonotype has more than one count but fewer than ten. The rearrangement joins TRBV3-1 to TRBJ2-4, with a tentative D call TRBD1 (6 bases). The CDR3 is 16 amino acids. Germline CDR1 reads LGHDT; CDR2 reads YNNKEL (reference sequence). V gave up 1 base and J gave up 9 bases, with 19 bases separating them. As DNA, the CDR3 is TGTGCCAGCAGCCAAGTTCCCCAGGGGCAAGGGGGCATTCAGTACTTC. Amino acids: CASSQVPQGQGGIQYF. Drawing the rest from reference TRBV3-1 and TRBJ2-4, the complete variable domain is DTAVSQTPKYLVTQMGNDKSIKCEQNLGHDTMYWYKQDSKKFLKIMFSYNNKELIINETVPNRFSPKSPDKAHLNLHINSLELGDSAVYFCASSQVPQGQGGIQYFGAGTRLSVL.

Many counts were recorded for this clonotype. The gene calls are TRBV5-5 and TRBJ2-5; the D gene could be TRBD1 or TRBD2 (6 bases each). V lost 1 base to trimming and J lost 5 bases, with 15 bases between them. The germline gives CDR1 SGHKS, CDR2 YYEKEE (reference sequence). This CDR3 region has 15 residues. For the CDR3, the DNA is TGTGCCAGCAGCTTGTACGGGGGCGTCTATGAGACCCAGTACTTC. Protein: CASSLYGGVYETQYF. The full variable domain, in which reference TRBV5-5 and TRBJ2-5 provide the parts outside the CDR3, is DAGVTQSPTHLIKTRGQQVTLRCSPISGHKSVSWYQQVLGQGPQFIFQYYEKEERGRGNFPDRFSARQFPNYSSELNVNALLLGDSALYLCASSLYGGVYETQYFGPGTRLLVL.

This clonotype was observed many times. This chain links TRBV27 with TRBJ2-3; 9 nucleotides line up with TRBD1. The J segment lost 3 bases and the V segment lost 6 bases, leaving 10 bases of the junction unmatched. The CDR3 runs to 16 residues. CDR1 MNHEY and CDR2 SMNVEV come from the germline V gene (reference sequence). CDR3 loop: CASSPGTGKATDTQYF. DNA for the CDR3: TGTGCCAGCAGCCCAGGGACAGGGAAGGCGACAGATACGCAGTATTTT.

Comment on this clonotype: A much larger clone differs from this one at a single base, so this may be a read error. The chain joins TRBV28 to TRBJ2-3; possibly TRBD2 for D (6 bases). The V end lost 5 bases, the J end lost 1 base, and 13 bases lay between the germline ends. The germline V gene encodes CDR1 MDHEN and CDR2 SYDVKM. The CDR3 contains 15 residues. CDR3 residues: CASSETGTGTDTQYF. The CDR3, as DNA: TGTGCCAGCAGTGAGACCGGGACTGGCACAGATACGCAGTATTTT.

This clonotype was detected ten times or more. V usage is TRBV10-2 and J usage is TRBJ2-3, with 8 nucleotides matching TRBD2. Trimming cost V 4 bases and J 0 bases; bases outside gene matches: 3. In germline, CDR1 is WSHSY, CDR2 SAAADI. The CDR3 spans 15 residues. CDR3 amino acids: CASSGTSHSTDTQYF. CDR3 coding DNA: TGCGCCAGCAGTGGGACTAGCCATAGCACAGATACGCAGTATTTT.

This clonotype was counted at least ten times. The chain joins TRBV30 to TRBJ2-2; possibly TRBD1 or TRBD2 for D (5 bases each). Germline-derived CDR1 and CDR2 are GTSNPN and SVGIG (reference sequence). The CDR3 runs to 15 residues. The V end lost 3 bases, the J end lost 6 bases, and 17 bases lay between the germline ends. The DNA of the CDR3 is TGTGCCTGGAGGGCCGGGGCAATAAGTCCCGGGGAGCTGTTTTTT. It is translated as CAWRAGAISPGELFF. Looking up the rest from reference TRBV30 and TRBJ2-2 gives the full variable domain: SQTIHQWPATLVQPVGSPLSLECTVEGTSNPNLYWYRQAAGRGLQLLFYSVGIGQISSEVPQNLSASRPQDRQFILSSKKLLLSDSGFYLCAWRAGAISPGELFFGEGSRLTVL.